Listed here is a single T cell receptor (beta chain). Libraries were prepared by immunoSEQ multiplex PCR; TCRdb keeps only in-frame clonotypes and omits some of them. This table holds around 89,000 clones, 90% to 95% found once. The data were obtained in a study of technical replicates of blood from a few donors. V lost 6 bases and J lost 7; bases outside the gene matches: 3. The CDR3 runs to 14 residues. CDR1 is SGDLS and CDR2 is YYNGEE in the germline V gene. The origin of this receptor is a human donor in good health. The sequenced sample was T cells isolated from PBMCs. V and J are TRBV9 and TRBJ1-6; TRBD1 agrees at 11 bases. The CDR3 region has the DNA TGTGCCAGCACTCGGGACAGGGGGAATTCACCCCTCCACTTT. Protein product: CASTRDRGNSPLHF.